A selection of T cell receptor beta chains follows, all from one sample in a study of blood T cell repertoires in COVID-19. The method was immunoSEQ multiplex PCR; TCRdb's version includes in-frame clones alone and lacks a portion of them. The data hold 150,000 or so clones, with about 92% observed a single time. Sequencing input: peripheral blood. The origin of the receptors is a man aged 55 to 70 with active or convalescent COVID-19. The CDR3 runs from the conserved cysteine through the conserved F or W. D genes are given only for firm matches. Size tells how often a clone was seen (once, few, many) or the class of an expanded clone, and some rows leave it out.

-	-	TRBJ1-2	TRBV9	TGTGCCAGCTTTTCGGCTAACTATGGCTACACCTTC	CASFSANYGYTF
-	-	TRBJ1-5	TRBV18	TGTGCCAGCTCACCAGGGACACCAGATAGCAATCAGCCCCAGCATTTT	CASSPGTPDSNQPQHF
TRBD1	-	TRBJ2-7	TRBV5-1	TGCGCCAGCAGCCCCGGACAATTACGGACAGGGAAACACGAGCAGTACTTC	CASSPGQLRTGKHEQYF
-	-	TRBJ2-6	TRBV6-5	TGTGCCAGCACCGGCGGGCTTGGGGCCAACGTCCTGACTTTC	CASTGGLGANVLTF
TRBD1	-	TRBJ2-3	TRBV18	TGTGCCAGCTCACCCCTACCTGGGACAGGCAGCACAGATACGCAGTATTTT	CASSPLPGTGSTDTQYF
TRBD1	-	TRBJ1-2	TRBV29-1	TGCAGCGTTGATAGGGGAGCCGGGACAGGGCTATCGGGCTACACCTTC	CSVDRGAGTGLSGYTF
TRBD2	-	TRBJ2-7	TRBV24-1	TGTGCCACCAGTGATTTGGCTAGCGGGGGGGCCTGGTACGAGCAGTACTTC	CATSDLASGGAWYEQYF
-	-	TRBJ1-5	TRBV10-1	TGCGCCAGCAGTGAGTCCGGGCAGCCCCAGCATTTT	CASSESGQPQHF
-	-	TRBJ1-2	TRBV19	TGTGCCAGTAGTATCACAACGGGAGGCTACACCTTC	CASSITTGGYTF
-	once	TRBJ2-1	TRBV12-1	TGTGCCAGCAGCTTTGACGACAACCTCCTGAACAATGAGCAGTTCTTC	CASSFDDNLLNNEQFF
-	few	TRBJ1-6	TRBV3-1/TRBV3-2	TGTGCCAGCAGCCAAGGCCCGGGGAATTCACCCCTCCACTTT	CASSQGPGNSPLHF
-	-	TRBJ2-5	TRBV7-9	TGTGCCAGCAGCGGGGCGGCGGAGACCCAGTACTTC	CASSGAAETQYF
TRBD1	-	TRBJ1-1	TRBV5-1	TGCGCCAGCAGCTGGGACAGGGTAATCGGTGAAGCTTTCTTT	CASSWDRVIGEAFF
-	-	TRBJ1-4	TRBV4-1	TGCGCCAGCAGCCAAGATCCGAGAGGGTGGGAGGGTACTAATGAAAAACTGTTTTTT	CASSQDPRGWEGTNEKLFF
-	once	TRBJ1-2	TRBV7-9	TGTGCCAGCCGAAAGGGAGGGGGAGCCAACTATGGCTACACCTTC	CASRKGGGANYGYTF
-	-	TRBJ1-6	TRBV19	TGTGCCACCCAGGGCGTCTCCTATAATTCACCCCTCCACTTT	CATQGVSYNSPLHF
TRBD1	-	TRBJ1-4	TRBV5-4	TGTGCCAGCAGCCCAGGGGGCGCGCATGAAAAACTGTTTTTT	CASSPGGAHEKLFF
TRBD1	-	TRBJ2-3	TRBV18	TGTGCCAGCTCACTCCGGGACAGGGCTTCAGATACGCAGTATTTT	CASSLRDRASDTQYF
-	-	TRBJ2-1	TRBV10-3	TGTGCCATCAGTATCGGGACTGAGGGCAATGAGCAGTTCTTC	CAISIGTEGNEQFF
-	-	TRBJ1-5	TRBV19	TGTGCCAGTAGTGACAAAGGGCAGGGAAGGCATTTT	CASSDKGQGRHF
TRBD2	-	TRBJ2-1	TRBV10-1	TGCGCCAGCAGTGAGCTTTCGGGCGGGAGCAATGAGCAGTTCTTC	CASSELSGGSNEQFF
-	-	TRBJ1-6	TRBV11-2	TGTGCCAGCAGCACCACGAGGCTCGGACTAAATTCACCCCTCCACTTT	CASSTTRLGLNSPLHF
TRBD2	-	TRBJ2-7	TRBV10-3	TGTGCCATCAGTGAGGCTGCTAGCGGGGGGGCCGGGGAGCAGTACTTC	CAISEAASGGAGEQYF
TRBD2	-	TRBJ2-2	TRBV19	TGTGCCAGTAGCGGGAGGATGAACACCGGGGAGCTGTTTTTT	CASSGRMNTGELFF
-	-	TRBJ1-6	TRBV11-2	TGTGCCAGCAGCTCACCGGGTCCCCGGTCACCCCTCCACTTT	CASSSPGPRSPLHF
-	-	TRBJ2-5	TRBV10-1	TGCGCCAGCAGTGACCCCGGGAACCGAGAGACCCAGTACTTC	CASSDPGNRETQYF
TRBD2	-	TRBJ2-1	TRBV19	TGTGCCAGTAGTATCGGGGAAAAAGCGGGAGAGCAGTTCTTC	CASSIGEKAGEQFF
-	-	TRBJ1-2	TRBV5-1	TGCGCCAGCAGCGCGAGGGAGGGTACCCATGGCTACACCTTC	CASSAREGTHGYTF
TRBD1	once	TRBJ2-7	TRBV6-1	TGTGCCAGCAGTGAGACAGGGTTGTCCTACGAGCAGTACTTC	CASSETGLSYEQYF
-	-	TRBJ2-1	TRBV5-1	TGCGCCAGCAGCTTGCCGGACATTCCTGGCAATGAGCAGTTCTTC	CASSLPDIPGNEQFF
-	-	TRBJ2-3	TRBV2	TGTGCCAGCAGCCAATACTCGGCGCAGTATTTT	CASSQYSAQYF
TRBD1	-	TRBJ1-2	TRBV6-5	TGTGCCAGCTGCCGGGTTGCAGGGGGTTATGGCTACACCTTC	CASCRVAGGYGYTF
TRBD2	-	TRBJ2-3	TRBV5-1	TGCGCCAGCAGCTTGTCTAGCGGGGGGGTGTTAGATACGCAGTATTTT	CASSLSSGGVLDTQYF
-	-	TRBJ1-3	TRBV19	TGTGCCAGTAGTACCCGGGGGAAAAGATACACCATATATTTT	CASSTRGKRYTIYF
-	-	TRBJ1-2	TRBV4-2	TGTGCCAGCAGCCAAGATAGCGGGGGAAACTATGGCTACACCTTC	CASSQDSGGNYGYTF
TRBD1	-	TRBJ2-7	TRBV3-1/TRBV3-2	TGTGCCAGCAGCCAAGGTGGGACAGGGGCCTACGAGCAGTACTTC	CASSQGGTGAYEQYF
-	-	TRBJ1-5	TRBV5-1	TGCGCCAGCAGCCCCGAGGGTCATAGCAATCAGCCCCAGCATTTT	CASSPEGHSNQPQHF
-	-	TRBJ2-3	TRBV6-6	TGTGCCAGCAGAAACAGGCCTAGCACAGATACGCAGTATTTT	CASRNRPSTDTQYF
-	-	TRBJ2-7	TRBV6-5	TGTGCCAGCGGGAAAGGACAGATCTCCTACGAGCAGTACTTC	CASGKGQISYEQYF
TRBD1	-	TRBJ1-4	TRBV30	TGTGCCTGGAGTGTACAGGGGGAAAAACTGTTTTTT	CAWSVQGEKLFF
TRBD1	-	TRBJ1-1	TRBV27	TGTGCCAGCAGTGTGACAGGGGGCACTGAAGCTTTCTTT	CASSVTGGTEAFF
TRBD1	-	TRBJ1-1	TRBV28	TGTGCCAGCAGACGGACAGGGAGTACTGAAGCTTTCTTT	CASRRTGSTEAFF
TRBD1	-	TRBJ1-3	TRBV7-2	TGTGCCAGCACGCTAAGGGACAGGGGGCTTAGTAGGGGAAACACCATATATTTT	CASTLRDRGLSRGNTIYF
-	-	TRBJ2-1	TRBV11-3	TGTGCCAGCAGCTCGGGGGTGTACAATGAGCAGTTCTTC	CASSSGVYNEQFF
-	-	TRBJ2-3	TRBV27	TGTGCCAGCAGTCCAAGCCCCCATACGCAGTATTTT	CASSPSPHTQYF
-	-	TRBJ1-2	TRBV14	TGTGCCAGCAGCCAGGGCAGCACCTATGGCTACACCTTC	CASSQGSTYGYTF
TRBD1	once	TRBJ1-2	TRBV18	TGTGCCAGCTCACTCGGGACAGGCTATGGCTACACCTTC	CASSLGTGYGYTF
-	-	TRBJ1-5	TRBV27	TGTGCCAGCAGTCCGCGGGGTAGTAGCAATCAGCCCCAGCATTTT	CASSPRGSSNQPQHF
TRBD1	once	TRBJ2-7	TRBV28	TGTGCCAGCAGCTCCGGGACAGGGGTTTACGAGCAGTACTTC	CASSSGTGVYEQYF
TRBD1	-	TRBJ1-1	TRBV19	TGTGCCAGTAGGGGACAGTGGAACACTGAAGCTTTCTTT	CASRGQWNTEAFF
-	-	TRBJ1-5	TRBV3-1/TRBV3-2	TGTGCCAGCGGCGGGGCGGTGCAGCCCCAGCATTTT	CASGGAVQPQHF
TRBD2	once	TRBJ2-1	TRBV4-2	TGTGCCAGCAGCCAAAGACACGGGACTAGCACGTACAATGAGCAGTTCTTC	CASSQRHGTSTYNEQFF
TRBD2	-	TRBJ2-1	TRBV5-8	TGTGCCAGCAGCTTGGTGGGTGTTAGCGGGACTAATGAGCAGTTCTTC	CASSLVGVSGTNEQFF
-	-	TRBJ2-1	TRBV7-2	TGTGCCAGCAGCTTAGGGACACAGAATGAGCAGTTCTTC	CASSLGTQNEQFF
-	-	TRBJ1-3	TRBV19	TGTGCCAGTAGTATCGGGAGGAGAGGAGGACCGATCTCTGGAAACACCATATATTTT	CASSIGRRGGPISGNTIYF
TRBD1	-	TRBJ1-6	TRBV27	TGTGCCAGCAGGACAGGGATTGGAAGCTCCTATAATTCACCCCTCCACTTT	CASRTGIGSSYNSPLHF
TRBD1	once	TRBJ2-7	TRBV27	TGTGCCAGCAGGAGGCCGGGACAGCCCTCCTACGAGCAGTACTTC	CASRRPGQPSYEQYF
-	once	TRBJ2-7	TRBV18	TGTGCCAGCTCATCTACAGGGAGAACCTACGAGCAGTACTTC	CASSSTGRTYEQYF